One sample yielded the 23 T cell receptor beta chains listed below, sequenced in a study of cytomegalovirus exposure and HLA in healthy donors. Vbeta (60) and Jbeta (13) primers were used in the PCR. Libraries were prepared by immunoSEQ multiplex PCR; TCRdb keeps only in-frame clonotypes and omits some of them. The repertoire holds some 120,000 clones, with about four fifths as singletons. Specimen: PBMCs. These receptors came from a man younger than 35 in good health and CMV-seronegative.

The count of this clone is one. J is TRBJ2-6 and V is TRBV7-8; D uncertain. CDR3 length equals 15 residues. In germline, CDR1 is SGHVS, CDR2 FQNEAQ. Trimming took off 3 bases at V and 0 bases at J, with 6 bases between the two ends. The CDR3 region is CASSLSSSGANVLTF. The CDR3 nucleotides are TGTGCCAGCAGCTTGTCCAGCTCTGGGGCCAACGTCCTGACTTTC.

This chain joins TRBV29-1 and TRBJ2-5; 8 bases are shared with TRBD1. The CDR3 covers 13 residues. Germline trimming cut 3 bases from V and 9 bases from J; bases unmatched to any gene: 9. Germline V lookup: CDR1 SQVTM, CDR2 ANQGSEA. CDR3 protein: CSVEGQAGEAQYF. CDR3 bases: TGCAGCGTTGAGGGACAGGCCGGAGAAGCCCAGTACTTC.

Only one count was recorded for this clone. This chain links TRBV7-2 with TRBJ1-5, with a weak D call TRBD1 (6 bases). CDR1 and CDR2 from the germline V gene are SGHTA and FQGNSA. CDR3 length: 15 amino acids. V was cut by 1 base and J by 0 bases, with 7 bases left in between. As DNA, the CDR3 is TGTGCCAGCAGCTTAGGGGACAATAGCAATCAGCCCCAGCATTTT. Translated: CASSLGDNSNQPQHF.

The gene calls are TRBV5-5 and TRBJ1-5, with a tentative D call TRBD1 (5 bases). The CDR3 consists of 15 residues. The ends were cut back, 0 bases at V and 6 bases at J, with 13 bases in the middle. From germline, CDR1 is SGHKS and CDR2 YYEKEE (reference sequence). The CDR3 protein is CASSLGGGSGQPQHF. The DNA of the CDR3 is TGTGCCAGCAGCTTGGGGGGGGGAAGCGGTCAGCCCCAGCATTTT.

This clone was recorded a few times. This chain links TRBV9 with TRBJ1-6, with 9 bases fitting TRBD1. J gave up 10 bases and V 3 bases, and 5 bases lay outside the gene matches. From germline, CDR1 is SGDLS and CDR2 YYNGEE. The CDR3 sequence is 14 residues long. CDR3 in DNA: TGTGCCAGCAGCGCCGGGACAGGGTACTCACCCCTCCACTTT. It codes for CASSAGTGYSPLHF.

This rearrangement joins TRBV30 to TRBJ1-5; D is possibly TRBD1 (6 bases). Germline V lookup: CDR1 GTSNPN, CDR2 SVGIG (reference sequence). V lost 0 bases and J lost 10, with 19 bases in between. This CDR3 is 15 amino acids long. CDR3 region: CAWSVPGAAGPPQHF. CDR3 DNA sequence: TGTGCCTGGAGTGTACCAGGGGCCGCAGGTCCCCCCCAGCATTTT.

The chain has TRBV30 and TRBJ2-7, with D perhaps matching TRBD1 (6 bases). V was cut by 2 bases and J by 5 bases, with 7 bases left in between. There are 11 residues in the CDR3. Germline V gene data show CDR1 as GTSNPN and CDR2 as SVGIG (reference sequence). The CDR3: CAWSNRDEQYF. Here the CDR3 DNA reads TGTGCCTGGAGTAACAGGGACGAGCAGTACTTC.

The V and J genes are TRBV5-6 and TRBJ2-5, with 8 positions matching TRBD2. V shed 1 base, J shed 5 bases, and the junction held 4 bases outside the gene matches. The germline V gene has CDR1 SGHDT and CDR2 YYEEEE. The CDR3 contains 14 residues. The CDR3 bases are TGTGCCAGCAGCTTGAGCGGGAGACGGGAGACCCAGTACTTC. Its translation: CASSLSGRRETQYF.

V usage is TRBV19 and J usage is TRBJ2-2; the match to TRBD2 covers 9 bases. Germline CDR1 and CDR2: LNHDA and SQIVND (reference sequence). The CDR3 is 15 residues long. V shed 1 base, J shed 9 bases, and the junction held 6 bases outside the gene matches. CDR3 sequence (DNA): TGTGCCAGTAGTATAGTAGGTAGCGGGAGAAGGGAGCTGTTTTTT. This sequence encodes CASSIVGSGRRELFF.

The chain employs TRBV28 and TRBJ1-4; D might be TRBD1 (5 bases). CDR3 size: 14 residues. Germline values: CDR1 MDHEN, CDR2 SYDVKM. V lost 3 bases and J lost 8, with 13 bases in between. CDR3 amino acids: CASSLGQGREKLFF. The CDR3 bases are TGTGCCAGCAGTTTGGGGCAGGGAAGGGAAAAACTGTTTTTT.

This clone was seen a handful of times. The V gene is TRBV29-1, the J gene TRBJ2-3, with D possibly matching TRBD2 (7 bases). The CDR3 sequence is 14 residues long. Trimming pared 3 bases from V and 3 bases from J, leaving 13 bases between. Germline V gives CDR1 SQVTM, CDR2 ANQGSEA. The CDR3 coding sequence is TGCAGCGTTGAGGCAGGGGAGGGAACAGATACGCAGTATTTT. Amino acid sequence: CSVEAGEGTDTQYF.

A word on this clone: The CDR3 ends on some other residue instead of the conserved phenylalanine or tryptophan, so this is likely a read error. The CDR3 sequence: CATSRELAGGDTQYV. DNA of the CDR3: TGTGCCACCAGCAGAGAACTAGCGGGAGGAGATACGCAGTATGTT. The J gene is TRBJ2-3, the V gene TRBV15; 12 nucleotides align to TRBD2. The CDR3 has 15 amino acids. Losses at the gene ends were 0 bases for V and 5 bases for J; bases not matched to a gene: 0. Germline CDR1 and CDR2: LNHNV and YYDKDF (reference sequence).

The chain couples TRBV7-6 to TRBJ2-3, with 10 bases aligning to TRBD1. V was clipped by 3 bases and J by 3 bases; unmatched bases: 3. The CDR3 runs 15 residues. Germline V lookup: CDR1 SGHVS, CDR2 FNYEAQ. CDR3 coding DNA: TGTGCCAGCAGCTTGGGACAGGGGAGGACAGATACGCAGTATTTT. Protein sequence: CASSLGQGRTDTQYF. The whole variable domain, filled in from reference TRBV7-6 and TRBJ2-3, reads GAGVSQSPRYKVTKRGQDVALRCDPISGHVSLYWYRQALGQGPEFLTYFNYEAQQDKSGLPNDRFSAERPEGSISTLTIQRTEQRDSAMYRCASSLGQGRTDTQYFGPGTRLTVL.

The CDR3: CASRPHPGTRRSGANVLTF. In nucleotides, the CDR3 is TGTGCCAGCAGACCTCACCCCGGGACTAGAAGGTCTGGGGCCAACGTCCTGACTTTC. The chain recombines TRBV28 with TRBJ2-6, with 8 bases aligning to TRBD2. With V trimmed by 6 bases and J by 1 base, 14 bases remained unmatched. CDR3 length: 19 amino acids. Germline V CDR1 and CDR2: MDHEN, SYDVKM.

The V gene is TRBV7-3, the J gene TRBJ2-1; 9 bases map to TRBD1. The CDR3 covers 17 residues. Germline V gene lookup returns CDR1 SGHTA and CDR2 FQGTGA. The V and J ends lost 5 bases and 3 bases, in that order; junction bases with no gene match: 11. The CDR3 sequence: CASSPPNRGLGYNEQFF. CDR3 sequence (DNA): TGTGCCAGCAGCCCCCCAAACAGGGGGCTAGGCTACAATGAGCAGTTCTTC.

This chain links TRBV10-2 with TRBJ1-2; D possibly corresponds to TRBD1 (5 bases). Trimming stripped 8 bases from V and 7 bases from J, with 14 bases between. The V gene's germline CDR1 is WSHSY and CDR2 SAAADI. This CDR3 contains 12 residues. As DNA, the CDR3 is TGCGCCAGCGTCGGGACTTCTTCTGGCTACACCTTC. Translating gives CASVGTSSGYTF.

This chain connects TRBV18 to TRBJ2-5; weak D call: TRBD2 (5 bases). Trimming left V 2 bases short and J 7 bases short, with 8 bases between. This CDR3 region has 12 residues. Germline V lookup: CDR1 KGHSH, CDR2 LQKENI. CDR3 in amino acids: CASSPEGGTQYF. The CDR3 coding sequence is TGTGCCAGCTCACCAGAGGGCGGGACCCAGTACTTC.

This clone was found once. This rearrangement joins TRBV5-1 to TRBJ2-5, with TRBD2 matching over 14 bases. Germline lookup yields CDR1 SGHRS and CDR2 YFSETQ. V lost 3 bases to trimming and J lost 2 bases; unmatched junction nucleotides: 9. This CDR3 contains 18 residues. CDR3 region: CASSSVLGTSGGQETQYF. The CDR3 region has the DNA TGCGCCAGCAGCTCGGTTCTCGGGACTAGCGGGGGACAAGAGACCCAGTACTTC.

The chain has TRBV11-2 and TRBJ2-2; 14 bases align to TRBD2. CDR1 is SGHAT, CDR2 FQNNGV, per germline. The CDR3 totals 16 residues. V shed 5 bases and J 7 bases; nucleotides not matched to a gene: 6. The CDR3 region has the DNA TGTGCCAGCAGCGACGGACTAGCGGGAGGATACGGGGAGCTGTTTTTT. Encoded protein: CASSDGLAGGYGELFF.

This chain connects TRBV6-1 to TRBJ1-1; D unclear. The V end was cut by 4 bases, the J end by 0 bases, with 12 bases between. The CDR3 consists of 15 residues. From germline, CDR1 is MNHNS and CDR2 SASEGT. The CDR3 nucleotides read TGTGCCAGCAGTGCATCGTCTACAGTGAACACTGAAGCTTTCTTT. This sequence encodes CASSASSTVNTEAFF.

J is TRBJ1-2 and V is TRBV6-6; D ambiguous. This CDR3 is 12 amino acids long. CDR1 is MNHNY, CDR2 SVGAGI, per germline (reference sequence). Trimming left V 7 bases short and J 4 bases short, with 10 bases between. CDR3 bases: TGTGCCAGCATGCGGTCGGTCTATGGCTACACCTTC. It yields the protein CASMRSVYGYTF.

The genes are TRBV5-4 and TRBJ2-1; 9 bases agree with TRBD1. Trimming cost V 6 bases and J 7 bases; bases outside gene matches: 14. CDR3 size: 16 residues. Germline CDR1 is SGHNT and CDR2 is YYREEE (reference sequence). The CDR3 spells CASTFQLGTGMNEQFF. CDR3 nucleotide sequence: TGTGCCAGCACCTTCCAACTTGGGACAGGGATGAATGAGCAGTTCTTC.

The V gene is TRBV13, the J gene TRBJ1-1, with TRBD1 matching 8 bases. The V and J ends lost 2 bases and 4 bases, in that order; junction bases with no gene match: 6. Germline lookup yields CDR1 PRHDT and CDR2 FYEKMQ (reference sequence). The CDR3 sequence is 15 residues long. CDR3 residues: CASSLFQGAFTEAFF. The CDR3 DNA reads TGTGCCAGCAGCTTATTCCAGGGGGCTTTCACTGAAGCTTTCTTT. The whole variable domain, remainder taken from reference TRBV13 and TRBJ1-1, is AAGVIQSPRHLIKEKRETATLKCYPIPRHDTVYWYQQGPGQDPQFLISFYEKMQSDKGSIPDRFSAQQFSDYHSELNMSSLELGDSALYFCASSLFQGAFTEAFFGQGTRLTVV.